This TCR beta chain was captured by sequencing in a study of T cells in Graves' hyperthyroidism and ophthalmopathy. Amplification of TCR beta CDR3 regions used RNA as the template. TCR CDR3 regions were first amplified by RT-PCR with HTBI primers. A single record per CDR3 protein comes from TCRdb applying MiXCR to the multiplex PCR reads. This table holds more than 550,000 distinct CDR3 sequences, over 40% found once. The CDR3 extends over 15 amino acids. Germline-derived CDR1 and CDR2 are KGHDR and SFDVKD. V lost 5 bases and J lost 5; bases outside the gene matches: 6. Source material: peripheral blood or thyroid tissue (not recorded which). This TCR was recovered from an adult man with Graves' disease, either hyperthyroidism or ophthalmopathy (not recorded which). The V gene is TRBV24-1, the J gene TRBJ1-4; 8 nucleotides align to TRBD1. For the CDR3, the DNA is TGTGCCACCAGTGGCGGACAGGGAGGGAATGAAAAACTGTTTTTT. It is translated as CATSGGQGGNEKLFF.